What follows describes a single T cell receptor beta chain. These data come from a study of technical replicates of blood from several donors. The protocol was immunoSEQ multiplex PCR, while the TCRdb copy is restricted to in-frame clones and leaves out a portion. The table shows more than 75,000 clones, with approximately 94% occurring only once. The CDR3 runs to 15 residues. Germline V gives CDR1 SGHTA, CDR2 FQGNSA. V shed 6 bases, J shed 1 base, and the junction held 6 bases outside the gene matches. The V gene is TRBV7-2, the J gene TRBJ2-3, with 8 bases aligning to TRBD1. This sequence was found in a human donor in good health. The sequenced material came from T cells isolated from PBMCs. The CDR3 coding sequence is TGTGCCAGCAGAACCAGGGGGCCCGGCACAGATACGCAGTATTTT. Its protein is CASRTRGPGTDTQYF.